The 19 T cell receptor beta chains listed next were all sequenced from one sample in a study of blood T cell repertoires in COVID-19. TCRdb's copy holds only in-frame clones and misses some; the assay was immunoSEQ multiplex PCR. In the table there are about 300,000 clones, approximately 84% of which are singletons. The sample consisted of peripheral blood. These receptors were collected from a human donor with COVID-19, enrolled during active disease. The donor label of this sample is uncertain.

The rearrangement joins TRBV30 to TRBJ1-2; TRBD1 agrees at 8 bases. Germline V gene sequence: CDR1 GTSNPN, CDR2 SVGIG (reference sequence). This CDR3 is built from 15 residues. V shed 0 bases and J 5 bases; nucleotides not matched to a gene: 8. The CDR3 DNA reads as TGTGCCTGGAGTGTACGGGGACAGGTATTTTATGGCTACACCTTC. This translates into CAWSVRGQVFYGYTF.

J is TRBJ1-3 and V is TRBV18; 7 nucleotides agree with TRBD1. This CDR3 contains 16 residues. The trim removed 2 bases at V and 2 bases at J, leaving 6 bases unmatched. CDR1 KGHSH and CDR2 LQKENI come from the germline V gene. The CDR3 spells CASSPETGAPGNTIYF. The CDR3 DNA follows: TGTGCCAGCTCACCAGAAACAGGGGCGCCTGGAAACACCATATATTTT.

This chain joins TRBV7-2 and TRBJ2-3, with D uncertain. The CDR3 loop spans 14 amino acids. The V end lost 1 base, the J end lost 2 bases, and 7 bases lay between the germline ends. Germline CDR1 reads SGHTA; CDR2 reads FQGNSA. CDR3 bases: TGTGCCAGCAGCTTAGAGAGATACACAGATACGCAGTATTTT. It specifies CASSLERYTDTQYF.

The V call is TRBV7-6, the J call TRBJ2-3, with TRBD2 matching 10 bases. Germline-derived CDR1 and CDR2 are SGHVS and FNYEAQ. The CDR3 length is 17 residues. Losses at the gene ends were 1 base for V and 3 bases for J; bases not matched to a gene: 7. The CDR3 spells CASSLGGLAGVTDTQYF. CDR3 sequence (DNA): TGTGCCAGCAGCTTAGGGGGCCTAGCGGGAGTAACAGATACGCAGTATTTT. Complete variable domain (other parts from reference TRBV7-6 and TRBJ2-3): GAGVSQSPRYKVTKRGQDVALRCDPISGHVSLYWYRQALGQGPEFLTYFNYEAQQDKSGLPNDRFSAERPEGSISTLTIQRTEQRDSAMYRCASSLGGLAGVTDTQYFGPGTRLTVL.

This clone showed up just once. This rearrangement joins TRBV28 to TRBJ1-1, with 8 bases fitting TRBD1. Germline CDR1 reads MDHEN; CDR2 reads SYDVKM. CDR3 length: 17 amino acids. Unmatched junction bases numbered 9, after V lost 0 bases and J lost 3 bases. DNA for the CDR3: TGTGCCAGCAGTTTATGGGGGACAGGCCTTTCGGACACTGAAGCTTTCTTT. Encoded protein: CASSLWGTGLSDTEAFF. Full variable domain (remainder filled in from reference TRBV28 and TRBJ1-1): DVKVTQSSRYLVKRTGEKVFLECVQDMDHENMFWYRQDPGLGLRLIYFSYDVKMKEKGDIPEGYSVSREKKERFSLILESASTNQTSMYLCASSLWGTGLSDTEAFFGQGTRLTVV.

This chain joins TRBV20-1 and TRBJ2-3; 10 bases map to TRBD1. Losses at the gene ends were 5 bases for V and 3 bases for J; bases not matched to a gene: 5. This CDR3 spans 14 amino acids. Germline V gene data show CDR1 as DFQATT and CDR2 as SNEGSKA (reference sequence). CDR3 nucleotides: TGCAGTGCTGGTGGACAGGGGGTGACAGATACGCAGTATTTT. Encoded protein: CSAGGQGVTDTQYF.

The chain has TRBV19 and TRBJ1-4; D possibly corresponds to TRBD1 (5 bases). The CDR3 extends over 15 amino acids. Germline V gene lookup returns CDR1 LNHDA and CDR2 SQIVND (reference sequence). V gave up 2 bases and J gave up 3 bases, with 10 bases separating them. CDR3 nucleotide sequence: TGTGCCAGTAGTATACAGGGTATTCCTAATGAAAAACTGTTTTTT. As protein: CASSIQGIPNEKLFF. Full variable domain (outside the CDR3, taken from reference TRBV19 and TRBJ1-4): DGGITQSPKYLFRKEGQNVTLSCEQNLNHDAMYWYRQDPGQGLRLIYYSQIVNDFQKGDIAEGYSVSREKKESFPLTVTSAQKNPTAFYLCASSIQGIPNEKLFFGSGTQLSVL.

This sequence joins TRBV7-6 and TRBJ1-1, with D uncertain. Germline-derived CDR1 and CDR2 are SGHVS and FNYEAQ. The CDR3 consists of 11 residues. V lost 4 bases to trimming and J lost 5 bases, with 5 bases between them. CDR3 protein: CASSSRTEAFF. CDR3 bases: TGTGCCAGCAGCTCGCGTACTGAAGCTTTCTTT.

The gene calls are TRBV9 and TRBJ2-4, with a weak D call TRBD2 (6 bases). Per the germline V gene, CDR1 is SGDLS and CDR2 is YYNGEE. The germline V and J ends were trimmed by 3 bases and 0 bases, with 34 bases remaining between them. The CDR3 is 23 residues long. CDR3: CASSGGTDPVGAVPGRAKNIQYF. The DNA for the CDR3 is TGTGCCAGCAGCGGCGGGACCGACCCCGTCGGAGCGGTCCCCGGGCGAGCCAAAAACATTCAGTACTTC.

CDR3 nucleotides: TGTGCCAGCAGCCGGAGCGGGGGCTATGGCTACACCTTC. Protein product: CASSRSGGYGYTF. The chain is built from TRBV7-9 and TRBJ1-2; D is possibly TRBD1 (5 bases). V lost 5 bases to trimming and J lost 4 bases, with 11 bases between them. The CDR3 has 13 amino acids. CDR1 and CDR2 (germline): SEHNR, FQNEAQ (reference sequence).

This sequence joins TRBV29-1 and TRBJ1-3; D ambiguous. Trimming took off 8 bases at V and 3 bases at J, with 11 bases between the two ends. The CDR3 runs 12 residues. Germline values: CDR1 SQVTM, CDR2 ANQGSEA. The CDR3: CSFRGFGNTIYF. DNA for the CDR3: TGCAGCTTCCGAGGTTTTGGAAACACCATATATTTT. Full variable domain (outside the CDR3, taken from reference TRBV29-1 and TRBJ1-3): SAVISQKPSRDICQRGTSLTIQCQVDSQVTMMFWYRQQPGQSLTLIATANQGSEATYESGFVIDKFPISRPNLTFSTLTVSNMSPEDSSIYLCSFRGFGNTIYFGEGSWLTVV.

In DNA, the CDR3 is TGTGCCAGCAGCCCCAGCAATGGACTCATGAACACTGAAGCTTTCTTT. Translation gives CASSPSNGLMNTEAFF. This chain connects TRBV7-9 to TRBJ1-1, with D uncertain. The CDR3 has 16 amino acids. The germline V gene encodes CDR1 SEHNR and CDR2 FQNEAQ (reference sequence). Trimming took 5 bases from V and 0 from J, leaving 16 bases between them.

The V gene is TRBV6-5, the J gene TRBJ1-5; 7 bases line up with TRBD1. The CDR3 extends over 15 amino acids. Germline V CDR1 and CDR2: MNHEY, SVGAGI. The junction had 5 bases not matched to a gene; V was cut back by 2 bases and J by 4 bases. In nucleotides, the CDR3 is TGTGCCAGCAGTTACCTCCGGGACAGAAATCAGCCCCAGCATTTT. The encoded protein is CASSYLRDRNQPQHF.

The rearrangement joins TRBV7-3 to TRBJ2-3; D is unresolved. The CDR3 is 14 amino acids. The V gene's germline CDR1 is SGHTA and CDR2 FQGTGA. V shed 1 base and J shed 1 base, with 6 bases lying between them. CDR3 amino acids: CASSLSPGTDTQYF. The CDR3 nucleotides read TGTGCCAGCAGCTTAAGTCCGGGCACAGATACGCAGTATTTT. Filled out from reference TRBV7-3 and TRBJ2-3, the complete variable domain reads GAGVSQTPSNKVTEKGKYVELRCDPISGHTALYWYRQSLGQGPEFLIYFQGTGAADDSGLPNDRFFAVRPEGSVSTLKIQRTERGDSAVYLCASSLSPGTDTQYFGPGTRLTVL.

This clone appeared many times. This chain links TRBV9 with TRBJ2-1, with 8 bases lining up with TRBD2. Per germline, CDR1 SGDLS and CDR2 YYNGEE. The CDR3 totals 17 residues. V trimming: 3 bases; J trimming: 7 bases; junction bases outside the gene matches: 15. This chain's CDR3 is CASSAGSSGSTTNEQFF. In nucleotides, the CDR3 is TGTGCCAGCAGCGCCGGTTCTAGCGGGTCCACAACAAATGAGCAGTTCTTC.

The table lists this clone with many counts. The chain is built from TRBV6-5 and TRBJ2-2; 8 bases match TRBD1. CDR3 length: 15 amino acids. CDR1 and CDR2 (germline): MNHEY, SVGAGI. V shed 5 bases, J shed 5 bases, and the junction held 7 bases outside the gene matches. The CDR3 region has the DNA TGTGCCAGCAGTCGACAGGGGATAAGGACCGGGGAGCTGTTTTTT. This translates into CASSRQGIRTGELFF.

The chain carries TRBV30 and TRBJ1-2; 9 bases align to TRBD1. The CDR3 extends over 13 amino acids. Germline V gives CDR1 GTSNPN, CDR2 SVGIG (reference sequence). V dropped 3 bases and J dropped 5; count of bases not matched to a gene: 4. The CDR3 DNA sequence: TGTGCCTGGAGGGGACAGGGAATTTATGGCTACACCTTC. Protein sequence: CAWRGQGIYGYTF.

V and J are TRBV19 and TRBJ1-3; D gene unclear. From germline, CDR1 is LNHDA and CDR2 SQIVND (reference sequence). This CDR3 region has 12 residues. V was cut by 5 bases and J by 4 bases, with 6 bases left in between. DNA of the CDR3: TGTGCCAGTAGTCCAACAGGAAACACCATATATTTT. It is translated as CASSPTGNTIYF.

The chain links TRBV7-8 to TRBJ2-5; TRBD1 agrees at 7 bases. The CDR3 spans 15 residues. The V segment lost 5 bases and the J segment 0 bases; nucleotides outside the gene matches: 6. Germline V lookup: CDR1 SGHVS, CDR2 FQNEAQ. CDR3 protein: CASSTRQGNQETQYF. The CDR3 DNA follows: TGTGCCAGCAGCACTCGACAGGGAAACCAAGAGACCCAGTACTTC.